This TCR beta chain is drawn from a study of blood T cell repertoires in COVID-19. Study as a whole: The origin of the acute and convalescent COVID-19 samples was the United States, Italy and Spain. Nucleic acid was either cDNA or gDNA, and it came from T cells, B-cell-depleted T cells, or PBMCs.

In germline, CDR1 is LGHDT, CDR2 YNNKEL (reference sequence). CDR3 length: 17 amino acids. V lost 6 bases to trimming and J lost 2 bases; unmatched junction nucleotides: 13. Data came from immunoSEQ multiplex PCR; TCRdb stores just in-frame clones and leaves some out. The sample consists of a few hundred thousand clones, approximately 83% of them appearing once. Clinical history reported by participants formed the basis on which cohorts were assigned. Recovered status applied to Cohort 3 donors who had two consecutive negative PCRs. It also applied to those with clearance or with symptom resolution. Source material: PBMCs or T cells enriched from blood (not recorded which). This chain connects TRBV3-1 (or the pseudogene TRBV3-2) to TRBJ2-3; 8 bases line up with TRBD2. The sequence was obtained from a man aged 25 to 45 who had recovered from COVID-19. The CDR3 DNA sequence: TGTGCCAGCAGTATACATATTGGCGGGGGGTTCACAGATACGCAGTATTTT. Protein product: CASSIHIGGGFTDTQYF.